These T cell receptor beta chains were read from a single sample in a study of high-grade serous ovarian cancer treatment subgroups. The repertoire was sequenced with immunoSEQ multiplex PCR; TCRdb's copy has only in-frame clones and lacks some. The sample yields approximately 8,900 clones, roughly nine tenths seen once. The specimen sequenced was tumor tissue. These TCRs come from a human donor with high-grade serous ovarian cancer. CDR3s include the opening cysteine and the closing phenylalanine or tryptophan. The D gene is left open where the match is weak. A clone size is listed for some rows: how often the clone was seen (once, few, many), or a class if it is expanded.

j_call | v_call | clone_size | d_call | cdr3_aa | cdr3_nt
TRBJ2-2 | TRBV29-1 | . | . | CSVDREGDGELFF | TGCAGCGTCGACAGGGAGGGGGACGGGGAGCTGTTTTTT
TRBJ1-1 | TRBV19 | . | TRBD1 | CASRDSVNTEAFF | TGTGCCAGCAGGGACAGCGTGAACACTGAAGCTTTCTTT
TRBJ2-1 | TRBV5-1 | . | . | CASSLRPDNEQFF | TGCGCCAGCAGCTTGCGCCCTGACAATGAGCAGTTCTTC
TRBJ1-1 | TRBV27 | . | . | CASSFTGFTEAFF | TGTGCCAGCAGTTTTACAGGTTTCACTGAAGCTTTCTTT
TRBJ1-4 | TRBV9 | . | . | CASSVDRAAEKLFF | TGTGCCAGCAGCGTAGACAGGGCTGCCGAAAAACTGTTTTTT
TRBJ2-5 | TRBV7-8 | . | TRBD2 | CASSSQRLAGVVRKETQYF | TGTGCCAGCAGCTCACAGCGTCTAGCGGGAGTCGTAAGGAAAGAGACCCAGTACTTC
TRBJ2-5 | TRBV7-9 | . | TRBD2 | CASSSSGGETQYF | TGTGCCAGCAGCTCTAGCGGGGGGGAGACCCAGTACTTC
TRBJ1-5 | TRBV6-1 | . | . | CASSSVDRNQPQHF | TGTGCCAGCAGTTCCGTTGACAGGAATCAGCCCCAGCATTTT
TRBJ1-1 | TRBV6-6 | . | . | CASREWGGKNTEAFF | TGTGCCAGCAGGGAGTGGGGGGGGAAGAACACTGAAGCTTTCTTT
TRBJ1-5 | TRBV28 | . | . | CASSLYQYSNQPQHF | TGTGCCAGCAGTTTATACCAGTATAGCAATCAGCCCCAGCATTTT
TRBJ2-3 | TRBV2 | . | TRBD2 | CASSPGGSWTDTQYF | TGTGCCAGCAGCCCGGGCGGGAGTTGGACAGATACGCAGTATTTT
TRBJ2-4 | TRBV30 | . | . | CAWSVGGAKNIQYF | TGTGCCTGGAGTGTAGGAGGGGCCAAAAACATTCAGTACTTC
TRBJ2-7 | TRBV4-3 | . | . | CASSQDLAGAPYEQYF | TGCGCCAGCAGCCAAGACCTGGCAGGGGCCCCCTACGAGCAGTACTTC
TRBJ2-7 | TRBV7-2 | . | . | CASSPSRGEQYF | TGTGCCAGCAGCCCCTCCCGGGGCGAGCAGTACTTC
TRBJ2-7 | TRBV15 | . | . | CATSRGNQGYEQYF | TGTGCCACCAGCAGGGGCAATCAGGGCTACGAGCAGTACTTC
TRBJ2-7 | TRBV7-2 | . | . | CASSPASSDSYEQYF | TGTGCCAGCAGTCCCGCGTCGAGCGACTCCTACGAGCAGTACTTC
TRBJ2-3 | TRBV4-1 | . | . | CASKFEGSDTQYF | TGCGCCAGCAAATTCGAGGGGTCCGATACGCAGTATTTT
TRBJ2-5 | TRBV28 | . | TRBD1 | CASSHRGLKETQYF | TGTGCCAGCAGTCACAGGGGGCTGAAAGAGACCCAGTACTTC
TRBJ1-1 | TRBV5-4 | . | . | CASSPGGTASDTEAFF | TGTGCCAGCAGCCCCGGCGGGACGGCGTCTGACACTGAAGCTTTCTTT
TRBJ2-2 | TRBV7-7 | . | . | CASSWDGNTGELFF | TGTGCTAGCAGTTGGGACGGGAACACCGGGGAGCTGTTTTTT
TRBJ2-7 | TRBV7-2 | . | TRBD2 | CASSLFLGLAGDHEQYF | TGTGCCAGCAGCTTATTTCTCGGACTAGCGGGGGATCACGAGCAGTACTTC
TRBJ1-3 | TRBV15 | . | . | CATSRDSIQGTGNTIYF | TGTGCCACCAGCAGAGATTCGATACAGGGTACTGGAAACACCATATATTTT
TRBJ2-1 | TRBV6-5 | . | . | CASSYFGELGNEQFF | TGTGCCAGCAGTTACTTTGGGGAGCTGGGAAATGAGCAGTTCTTC
TRBJ2-1 | TRBV7-2 | . | . | CASSPGAGGTGNEQFF | TGTGCCAGCAGCCCAGGGGCCGGGGGAACGGGCAATGAGCAGTTCTTC
TRBJ2-3 | TRBV7-2 | . | TRBD2 | CASSLSGLNADTQYF | TGTGCCAGCAGCTTGTCGGGACTAAACGCAGATACGCAGTATTTT
TRBJ2-7 | TRBV28 | . | . | CASRLPGRYEQYF | TGTGCCAGCAGGCTACCGGGACGGTACGAGCAGTACTTC
TRBJ1-1 | TRBV7-9 | . | . | CASSLQGSRTEAFF | TGTGCCAGCAGCTTGCAGGGAAGTAGGACTGAAGCTTTCTTT
TRBJ2-5 | TRBV11-3 | . | . | CASSLDLGEAAYFQETQYF | TGTGCCAGCAGCTTAGATCTAGGGGAGGCAGCATATTTCCAAGAGACCCAGTACTTC
TRBJ2-7 | TRBV7-2 | . | . | CASSLAGRSYEQYF | TGTGCCAGCAGCTTAGCGGGGAGGTCCTACGAGCAGTACTTC
TRBJ2-7 | TRBV27 | . | . | CASSSRISYEQYF | TGTGCCAGCAGTTCCCGGATCTCCTACGAGCAGTACTTC
TRBJ1-1 | TRBV7-2 | few | . | CASHRDMTEAFF | TGTGCCAGCCACAGGGATATGACTGAAGCTTTCTTT
TRBJ2-5 | TRBV5-1 | . | . | CASSLQVQETQYF | TGCGCCAGCAGCTTACAGGTACAAGAGACCCAGTACTTC
TRBJ1-2 | TRBV15 | . | . | CATSRGGSTRQNYGYTF | TGTGCCACCAGCAGAGGGGGGTCGACGAGACAGAACTATGGCTACACCTTC
TRBJ2-7 | TRBV28 | . | TRBD2 | CASSPLAGLSYEQYF | TGTGCCAGCAGCCCCCTAGCGGGCCTCTCCTACGAGCAGTACTTC
TRBJ2-5 | TRBV6-5 | . | TRBD1 | CASRATGGETQYF | TGTGCCAGCAGGGCAACAGGGGGCGAGACCCAGTACTTC
TRBJ2-7 | TRBV28 | . | TRBD1 | CASTMSGTGIYEQYF | TGTGCCAGCACCATGTCCGGGACAGGGATCTACGAGCAGTACTTC
TRBJ2-7 | TRBV6-5 | . | . | CASSSIVLQGYEQYF | TGTGCCAGCAGTTCGATCGTGCTACAGGGCTACGAGCAGTACTTC